Here is one T cell receptor (beta chain) with its context. What it binds is unknown. This record belongs to a study of T cell responses to AZD1222 COVID-19 vaccine. General observations from the study: Donors were mostly white British, more females; clonal diversity possibly underestimated. Unmutated regions of variants are reportedly targeted by nearly half of spike-specific TCRs. Vaccine-associated CD4 TCRs spanned spike, dominant at 160-218 and 743-854.

Only in-frame clones appear in the TCRdb table, and some are missing; sequencing was by immunoSEQ multiplex PCR. The sample holds about 100,000 clones, roughly 91% seen once. This TCR derives from an adult in good health. Sample: peripheral blood, taken on day 0 of AZD1222 vaccination.

CDR3 amino acids: CASSQDRAFNYGYTF. The DNA of the CDR3 is TGTGCCAGCAGCCAAGACAGGGCTTTTAACTATGGCTACACCTTC. This sequence joins TRBV3-1 (or the pseudogene TRBV3-2) and TRBJ1-2; D is perhaps TRBD1 (5 bases). Deletions cut 0 bases from V and 1 base from J, with 9 bases between. Germline V gene data show CDR1 as LGHDT and CDR2 as YNNKEL (reference sequence). This CDR3 has 15 amino acids.